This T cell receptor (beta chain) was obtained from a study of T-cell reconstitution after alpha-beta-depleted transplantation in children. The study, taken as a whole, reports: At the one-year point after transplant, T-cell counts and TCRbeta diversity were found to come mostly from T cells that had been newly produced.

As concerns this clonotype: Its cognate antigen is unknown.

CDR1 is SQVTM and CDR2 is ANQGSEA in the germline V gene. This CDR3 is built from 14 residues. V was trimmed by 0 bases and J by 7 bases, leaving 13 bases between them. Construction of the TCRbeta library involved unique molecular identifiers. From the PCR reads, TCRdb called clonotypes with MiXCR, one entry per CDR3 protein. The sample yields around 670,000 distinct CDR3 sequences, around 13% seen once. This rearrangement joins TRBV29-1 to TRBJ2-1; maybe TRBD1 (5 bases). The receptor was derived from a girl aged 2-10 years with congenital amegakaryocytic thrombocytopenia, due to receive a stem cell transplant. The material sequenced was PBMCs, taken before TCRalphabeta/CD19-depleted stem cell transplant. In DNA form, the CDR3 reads TGCAGCGTTGAAGATATCCAAGGGGTGAATGAGCAGTTCTTC. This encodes CSVEDIQGVNEQFF.